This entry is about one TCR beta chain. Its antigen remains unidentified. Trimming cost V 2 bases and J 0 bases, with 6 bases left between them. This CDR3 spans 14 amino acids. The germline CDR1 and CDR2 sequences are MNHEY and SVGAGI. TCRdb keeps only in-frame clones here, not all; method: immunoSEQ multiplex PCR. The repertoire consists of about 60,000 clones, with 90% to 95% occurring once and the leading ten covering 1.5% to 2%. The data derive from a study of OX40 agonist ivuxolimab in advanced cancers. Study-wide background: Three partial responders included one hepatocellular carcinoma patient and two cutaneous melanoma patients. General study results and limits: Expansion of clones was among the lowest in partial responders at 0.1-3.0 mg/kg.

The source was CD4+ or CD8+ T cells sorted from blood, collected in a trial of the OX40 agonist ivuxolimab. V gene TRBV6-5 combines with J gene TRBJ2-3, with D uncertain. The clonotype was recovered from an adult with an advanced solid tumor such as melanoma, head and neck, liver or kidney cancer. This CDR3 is CASSYGSSTDTQYF. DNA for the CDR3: TGTGCCAGCAGTTACGGGTCTAGCACAGATACGCAGTATTTT.